This T cell receptor (beta chain) was found in a study of blood T cell repertoires in COVID-19. Study details: Donors in the United States, Italy and Spain gave samples during acute or convalescent COVID-19.

Authors' analysis steps: The authors estimated nucleated cell counts from reference gene primer amplification. Profiling relied on immunoSEQ multiplex PCR, and the TCRdb table lists in-frame clones only, not all of them. The D gene and trimming were derived from the DNA, and the V and J assignments and clone size from that table. The sample shows under 200,000 clones, approximately 81% of them seen only once. This CDR3 has 16 residues. V gave up 6 bases and J gave up 6 bases, with 21 bases separating them. Germline CDR1 reads SGHTA; CDR2 reads FQGNSA. The sample comprised peripheral blood. The receptor was derived from a woman in her forties or fifties with COVID-19, enrolled during active disease. The genes are TRBV7-2 and TRBJ1-5, with a tentative D call TRBD1 (6 bases). CDR3 sequence (DNA): TGTGCCAGCAGAAAAGTAGGGGGTGGCGGCAGTCAGCCCCAGCATTTT. This gives the protein CASRKVGGGGSQPQHF.